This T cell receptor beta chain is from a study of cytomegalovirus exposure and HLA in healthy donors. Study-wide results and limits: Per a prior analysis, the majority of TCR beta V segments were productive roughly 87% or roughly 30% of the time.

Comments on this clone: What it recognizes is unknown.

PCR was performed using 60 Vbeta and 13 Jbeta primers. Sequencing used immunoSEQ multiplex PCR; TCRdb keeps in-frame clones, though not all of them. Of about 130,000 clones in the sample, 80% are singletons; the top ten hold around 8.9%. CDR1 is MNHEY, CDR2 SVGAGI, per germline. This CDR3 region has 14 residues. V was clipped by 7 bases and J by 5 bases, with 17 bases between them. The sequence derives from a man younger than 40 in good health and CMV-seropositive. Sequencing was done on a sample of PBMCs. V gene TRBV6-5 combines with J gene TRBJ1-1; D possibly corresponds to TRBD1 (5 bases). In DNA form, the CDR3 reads TGTGCCAGCAACCTAGGCGGGGCTGGGACTGAAGCTTTCTTT. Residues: CASNLGGAGTEAFF.